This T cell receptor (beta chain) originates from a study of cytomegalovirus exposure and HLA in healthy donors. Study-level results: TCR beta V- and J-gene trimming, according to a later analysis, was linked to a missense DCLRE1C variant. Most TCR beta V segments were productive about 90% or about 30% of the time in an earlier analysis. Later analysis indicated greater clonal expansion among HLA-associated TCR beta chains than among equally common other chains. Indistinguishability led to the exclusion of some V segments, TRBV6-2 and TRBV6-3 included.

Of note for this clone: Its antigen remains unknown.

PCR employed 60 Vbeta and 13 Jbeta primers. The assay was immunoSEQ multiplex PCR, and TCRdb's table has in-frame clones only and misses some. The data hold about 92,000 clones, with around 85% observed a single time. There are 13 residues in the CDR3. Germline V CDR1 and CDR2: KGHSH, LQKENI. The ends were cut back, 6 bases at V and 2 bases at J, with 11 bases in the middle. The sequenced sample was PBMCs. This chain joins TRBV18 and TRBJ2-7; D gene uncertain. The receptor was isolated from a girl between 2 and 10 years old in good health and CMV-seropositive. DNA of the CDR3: TGTGCCAGCTCGTCCAGCCTAGCCTACGAGCAGTACTTC. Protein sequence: CASSSSLAYEQYF. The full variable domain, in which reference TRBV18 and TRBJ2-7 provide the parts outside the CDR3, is NAGVMQNPRHLVRRRGQEARLRCSPMKGHSHVYWYRQLPEEGLKFMVYLQKENIIDESGMPKERFSAEFPKEGPSILRIQQVVRGDSAAYFCASSSSLAYEQYFGPGTRLTVT.